This T cell receptor (beta chain) was retrieved from a study of blood T cell repertoires in COVID-19. Libraries were prepared by immunoSEQ multiplex PCR; TCRdb keeps only in-frame clonotypes and omits some of them. The sample lists about 200,000 clones; roughly 88% were seen once. CDR1 is SGHDT, CDR2 YYEEEE, per germline. The CDR3 length is 15 residues. V gave up 7 bases and J gave up 4 bases; unmatched junction bases: 9. The specimen sequenced was peripheral blood. This sequence originates from a human donor in a cohort sampled during active COVID-19. The chain carries TRBV5-6 and TRBJ1-4; the match to TRBD1 covers 8 bases. The CDR3 region is CASSRRGTGNEKLFF. As DNA, the CDR3 is TGTGCCAGCTCCCGGCGGGGGACAGGTAATGAAAAACTGTTTTTT. The whole variable domain, remainder taken from reference TRBV5-6 and TRBJ1-4, is DAGVTQSPTHLIKTRGQQVTLRCSPKSGHDTVSWYQQALGQGPQFIFQYYEEEERQRGNFPDRFSGHQFPNYSSELNVNALLLGDSALYLCASSRRGTGNEKLFFGSGTQLSVL.